These 19 T cell receptor beta chains were sequenced from one sample in a study of T cell responses to AZD1222 COVID-19 vaccine. Assay used: immunoSEQ multiplex PCR; TCRdb lists only in-frame clones, some missing. The data show about 160,000 clones, with roughly nine tenths seen just once and 1.5% to 2% held by the top ten. Here the sequenced sample was peripheral blood, taken on day 0 of AZD1222 vaccination. The receptors were sampled from an adult in good health.

The chain carries TRBV28 and TRBJ2-3; 9 bases are a match to TRBD1. Germline values: CDR1 MDHEN, CDR2 SYDVKM. After removal of 6 bases from V and 11 bases from J, the junction contained 12 bases not matched to a gene. The CDR3 contains 14 residues. The CDR3 region is CASRPAGTGLKQYF. The DNA for the CDR3 is TGTGCCAGCAGACCAGCCGGGACAGGGCTTAAGCAGTATTTT.

V and J are TRBV6-1 and TRBJ1-5; TRBD1 aligns across 8 bases. The V gene's germline CDR1 is MNHNS and CDR2 SASEGT. With 0 bases clipped from V and 5 bases from J, the junction kept 6 bases outside the gene matches. This CDR3 has 16 amino acids. The CDR3 sequence: CASSEATGAWDQPQHF. In DNA, the CDR3 is TGTGCCAGCAGTGAAGCGACAGGGGCCTGGGATCAGCCCCAGCATTTT.

The V and J genes are TRBV27 and TRBJ1-2; TRBD1 matches 8 bases. Trimming at V came to 6 bases and at J to 2 bases, leaving 8 bases not matched to a gene. The germline CDR1 and CDR2 sequences are MNHEY and SMNVEV (reference sequence). The CDR3 totals 15 residues. CDR3 sequence (DNA): TGTGCCAGCAGCAGGACAGGGAATGGGAACTATGGCTACACCTTC. Translating gives CASSRTGNGNYGYTF.

The chain employs TRBV5-4 and TRBJ1-6; a weak D match, TRBD1 (5 bases). The CDR3 covers 15 residues. CDR1 SGHNT and CDR2 YYREEE come from the germline V gene (reference sequence). Between the trimmed V and J ends, which lost 4 bases and 4 bases, there was a span of 12 bases. Here the CDR3 reads CASSAGTGYNSPLHF. The CDR3 DNA sequence: TGTGCCAGCAGCGCCGGGACGGGATATAATTCACCCCTCCACTTT.

The chain has TRBV5-5 and TRBJ2-3; the match to TRBD2 covers 9 bases. The V gene's germline CDR1 is SGHKS and CDR2 YYEKEE (reference sequence). Trimming at V came to 5 bases and at J to 6 bases, leaving 10 bases not matched to a gene. The CDR3 loop spans 15 amino acids. CDR3 bases: TGTGCCAGCAGTCTGGCGGGGGGGCCTTGGGATACGCAGTATTTT. Amino acid sequence: CASSLAGGPWDTQYF.

V and J are TRBV19 and TRBJ1-1; D gene ambiguous. V was clipped by 3 bases and J by 8 bases, with 13 bases between them. The CDR3 length is 13 residues. Germline-derived CDR1 and CDR2 are LNHDA and SQIVND (reference sequence). Here the CDR3 DNA reads TGTGCCAGTAGTATCGATACTCCATGGGAAGCTTTCTTT. Translating gives CASSIDTPWEAFF. The full variable domain, in which reference TRBV19 and TRBJ1-1 provide the parts outside the CDR3, is DGGITQSPKYLFRKEGQNVTLSCEQNLNHDAMYWYRQDPGQGLRLIYYSQIVNDFQKGDIAEGYSVSREKKESFPLTVTSAQKNPTAFYLCASSIDTPWEAFFGQGTRLTVV.

This sequence joins TRBV6-6 and TRBJ2-6; a weak D match, TRBD2 (5 bases). V lost 7 bases and J 0 bases, leaving 19 bases between the germline ends. Germline CDR1 is MNHNY and CDR2 is SVGAGI (reference sequence). The CDR3 covers 18 residues. As DNA, the CDR3 is TGTGCCAGCAATCGCTACGGGGTCAGTGGCTCTGGGGCCAACGTCCTGACTTTC. Residues: CASNRYGVSGSGANVLTF.

J is TRBJ2-7 and V is TRBV27, with 9 bases that match TRBD2. Germline values: CDR1 MNHEY, CDR2 SMNVEV (reference sequence). V was pared by 2 bases and J by 7 bases, with 9 bases of the junction left unmatched. The CDR3 length is 15 residues. CDR3 DNA sequence: TGTGCCAGCAGTTTAGAGATGGGACTAGCCTGGGAGCAGTACTTC. Translation: CASSLEMGLAWEQYF.

This clone was picked up a small number of times. The V call is TRBV11-2, the J call TRBJ1-4, with D tentatively TRBD1 (5 bases). CDR1 SGHAT and CDR2 FQNNGV come from the germline V gene. The CDR3 is made up of 13 amino acids. V dropped 1 base and J dropped 6 bases, with 6 bases sitting between them. CDR3 DNA sequence: TGTGCCAGCAGCTTAGTCAGGGATGAAAAACTGTTTTTT. As protein: CASSLVRDEKLFF.

This CDR3 is CASQPGTSTSEAFF. As DNA, the CDR3 is TGTGCCAGCCAACCTGGGACATCTACAAGCGAAGCTTTCTTT. The chain carries TRBV27 and TRBJ1-1, with TRBD1 as a possible D gene (6 bases). Trimming removed 8 bases from V and 8 bases from J, with 21 bases in between. CDR3 length: 14 residues. Germline loops: CDR1 MNHEY, CDR2 SMNVEV (reference sequence).

CDR3 region: CASSFTGTGKGYTF. The DNA of the CDR3 is TGCGCCAGCAGCTTTACCGGGACAGGGAAGGGCTACACCTTC. The chain links TRBV5-1 to TRBJ1-2, with 9 nucleotides matching TRBD1. V was clipped by 2 bases and J by 8 bases; unmatched bases: 7. The CDR3 has 14 amino acids. Germline CDR1 is SGHRS and CDR2 is YFSETQ. Filled out from reference TRBV5-1 and TRBJ1-2, the complete variable domain reads KAGVTQTPRYLIKTRGQQVTLSCSPISGHRSVSWYQQTPGQGLQFLFEYFSETQRNKGNFPGRFSGRQFSNSRSEMNVSTLELGDSALYLCASSFTGTGKGYTFGSGTRLTVV.

The chain carries TRBV6-5 and TRBJ1-4, with 10 bases lining up with TRBD1. V lost 0 bases to trimming and J lost 10 bases; unmatched junction nucleotides: 2. CDR3 length: 14 amino acids. CDR1 MNHEY and CDR2 SVGAGI come from the germline V gene. The DNA of the CDR3 is TGTGCCAGCAGTTACTCGACAGGGGGCGGAAAACTGTTTTTT. Residues: CASSYSTGGGKLFF.

The chain couples TRBV6-6 to TRBJ1-5; D not certain. Trimming cost V 7 bases and J 2 bases, with 9 bases left between them. The CDR3 runs to 13 residues. Per the germline V gene, CDR1 is MNHNY and CDR2 is SVGAGI (reference sequence). CDR3 sequence: CASTGQGNQPQHF. The CDR3 DNA reads TGTGCCAGCACCGGGCAGGGCAATCAGCCCCAGCATTTT.

This chain connects TRBV6-1 to TRBJ2-7, with D uncertain. CDR1 is MNHNS and CDR2 is SASEGT in the germline V gene. This CDR3 is built from 16 residues. V was trimmed by 3 bases and J by 0 bases, leaving 15 bases between them. The CDR3 sequence: CASSDNLAVSSYEQYF. The CDR3, as DNA: TGTGCCAGCAGTGATAATTTGGCGGTGAGCTCCTACGAGCAGTACTTC.

V gene TRBV19 combines with J gene TRBJ2-7; 9 positions match TRBD1. Trimming cost V 9 bases and J 2 bases; bases outside gene matches: 8. The CDR3 runs 14 residues. Germline V CDR1 and CDR2: LNHDA, SQIVND (reference sequence). In nucleotides, the CDR3 is TGTGCCAGCAGTCCGGGACAGGGTGCCTACGAGCAGTACTTC. This gives the protein CASSPGQGAYEQYF.

The chain links TRBV9 to TRBJ1-2; 7 bases align to TRBD1. Losses at the gene ends were 3 bases for V and 4 bases for J; bases not matched to a gene: 12. Germline values: CDR1 SGDLS, CDR2 YYNGEE. The CDR3 contains 16 residues. CDR3 amino acids: CASSAPTDGDSYGYTF. The CDR3 DNA follows: TGTGCCAGCAGCGCACCGACGGATGGGGACAGCTATGGCTACACCTTC.

The CDR3 here is CASSVDGPTTEAFF. The DNA for the CDR3 is TGTGCCAGCAGCGTAGATGGGCCCACCACTGAAGCTTTCTTT. The chain couples TRBV9 to TRBJ1-1; D ambiguous. Germline values: CDR1 SGDLS, CDR2 YYNGEE. With 0 bases removed from V and 4 bases from J, the gap between germline ends came to 10 bases. CDR3 length equals 14 residues.

The chain is built from TRBV6-2 or TRBV6-3 and TRBJ2-2; D is uncertain. V was clipped by 5 bases and J by 6 bases, with 13 bases between them. Germline lookup yields CDR1 MNHEY and CDR2 SVGEGT. This CDR3 has 14 amino acids. The CDR3 here is CASSALYMSGELFF. As DNA, the CDR3 is TGTGCCAGCAGTGCGCTGTACATGTCCGGGGAGCTGTTTTTT.

The CDR3 DNA follows: TGTGCCAGCAGTCCAAAACAGGCTAGCACAGATACGCAGTATTTT. Translating gives CASSPKQASTDTQYF. The chain has TRBV28 and TRBJ2-3; D perhaps matches TRBD1 (5 bases). V was trimmed by 5 bases and J by 0 bases, leaving 12 bases between them. The CDR3 contains 15 residues. Germline V gene lookup returns CDR1 MDHEN and CDR2 SYDVKM.